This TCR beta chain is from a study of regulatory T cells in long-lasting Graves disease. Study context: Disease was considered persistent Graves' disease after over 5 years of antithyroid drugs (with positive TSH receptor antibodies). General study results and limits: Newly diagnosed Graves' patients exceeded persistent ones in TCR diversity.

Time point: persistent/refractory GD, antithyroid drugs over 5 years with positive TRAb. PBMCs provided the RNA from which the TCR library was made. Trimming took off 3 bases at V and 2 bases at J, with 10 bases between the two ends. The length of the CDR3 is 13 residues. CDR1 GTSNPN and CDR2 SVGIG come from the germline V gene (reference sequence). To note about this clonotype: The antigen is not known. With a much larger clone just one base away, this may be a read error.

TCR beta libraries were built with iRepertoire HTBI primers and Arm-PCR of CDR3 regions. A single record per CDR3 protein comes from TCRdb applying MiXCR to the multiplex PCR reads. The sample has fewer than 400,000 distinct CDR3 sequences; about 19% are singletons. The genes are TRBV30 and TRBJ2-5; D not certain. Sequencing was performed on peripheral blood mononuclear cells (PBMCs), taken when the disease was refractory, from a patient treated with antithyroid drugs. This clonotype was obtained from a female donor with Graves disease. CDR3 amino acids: CAWRFLDQETQYF. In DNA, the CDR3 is TGTGCCTGGAGGTTCCTGGATCAAGAGACCCAGTACTTC.